Listed here are 5 T cell receptor beta chains from one sample, sequenced in a study of T-cell memory formation after mild COVID-19. TCRdb ran MiXCR on the 5' RACE reads and lists one entry per CDR3 protein. This sample has around 440,000 distinct CDR3 sequences; 18% occur once, and the top ten carry approximately 13%. Sequences were obtained from PBMCs or a T cell subset sorted from them (not recorded which). The origin of the receptors is an adult woman who had mild COVID-19 (a few samples of this study predate the infection). Cell type and time point are not known.

V and J are TRBV5-1 and TRBJ2-2; perhaps TRBD1 as D (5 bases). V was shortened by 4 bases and J by 3 bases, with 16 bases between the two germline ends. This CDR3 region has 16 residues. CDR1 is SGHRS and CDR2 is YFSETQ in the germline V gene. CDR3 nucleotides: TGCGCCAGCAGCCTCGCCCGGATGGGGCACACCGGGGAGCTGTTTTTT. The encoded protein is CASSLARMGHTGELFF.

This clonotype was observed a handful of times. V and J are TRBV7-9 and TRBJ1-5, with a weak D call TRBD1 (6 bases). CDR1 is SEHNR and CDR2 is FQNEAQ in the germline V gene (reference sequence). This CDR3 has 13 amino acids. Trimming stripped 8 bases from V and 4 bases from J, with 12 bases between. CDR3 DNA sequence: TGTGCCAGCGCTAACAGGGAGAATCAGCCCCAGCATTTT. Protein: CASANRENQPQHF. Together with reference TRBV7-9 and TRBJ1-5, the CDR3 gives the full variable domain: DTGVSQNPRHKITKRGQNVTFRCDPISEHNRLYWYRQTLGQGPEFLTYFQNEAQLEKSRLLSDRFSAERPKGSFSTLEIQRTEQGDSAMYLCASANRENQPQHFGDGTRLSIL.

The chain recombines TRBV20-1 with TRBJ1-1, with TRBD1 matching 7 bases. The V segment lost 6 bases and the J segment 0 bases; nucleotides outside the gene matches: 4. Germline CDR1 is DFQATT and CDR2 is SNEGSKA (reference sequence). This CDR3 is built from 13 residues. DNA of the CDR3: TGCAGTGCCCCGGACAGGCTGAACACTGAAGCTTTCTTT. Translated: CSAPDRLNTEAFF.

The genes are TRBV5-1 and TRBJ2-6, with D maybe TRBD1 (5 bases). The CDR3 runs 18 residues. The V and J ends lost 4 bases and 0 bases respectively, with 17 bases between them. Germline V CDR1 and CDR2: SGHRS, YFSETQ. DNA for the CDR3: TGCGCCAGCAGCCCTGACAGACCGAGCTTCTCTGGGGCCAACGTCCTGACTTTC. This gives the protein CASSPDRPSFSGANVLTF.

The rearrangement links TRBV7-2 to TRBJ2-7; TRBD1 matches 8 bases. V lost 2 bases to trimming and J lost 0 bases; unmatched junction nucleotides: 12. Germline CDR1 SGHTA, CDR2 FQGNSA. The CDR3 covers 18 residues. This CDR3 is CASSLPGSGQGPSYEQYF. The CDR3 bases are TGTGCCAGCAGCTTACCTGGGTCAGGACAGGGTCCCTCCTACGAGCAGTACTTC.